This T cell receptor beta chain was retrieved from a study of T cell repertoires in cytomegalovirus infection. V was pared by 2 bases and J by 0 bases, with 8 bases between. CDR3 length: 15 residues. Germline values: CDR1 MNHNS, CDR2 SASEGT. TCRdb reanalysed the reads using MiXCR and keeps one entry per CDR3 protein. The data hold roughly 630,000 distinct CDR3 sequences, with around 24% observed a single time. This clonotype has a handful of counts. The sample was CD8+ T cells from PBMCs. This chain joins TRBV6-1 and TRBJ2-4; D is unclear. This sequence originates from a human donor in good health (CMV status not recorded). Some clones in this sample may be carry-over from other donors' samples. The CDR3 reads CASSEFHLAKNIQYF. The CDR3 DNA sequence: TGTGCCAGCAGTGAATTCCATCTAGCCAAAAACATTCAGTACTTC.